This is a list of T cell receptor beta chains from one sample in a study of T-cell memory formation after mild COVID-19. TCRdb reprocessed the 5' RACE reads via MiXCR and lists one record per CDR3 protein. The sample lists hundreds of thousands of distinct CDR3 sequences, 16% seen once, with more than 20% in the top ten. Specimen: PBMCs or a T cell subset sorted from them (not recorded which). The receptors were sampled from a man aged 18 to 35 who had mild COVID-19 (a few samples of this study predate the infection). Cell type and time point are not known. The CDR3 runs from the conserved cysteine through the conserved F or W. D genes are given only for firm matches. The listing skips clone size in some rows; elsewhere it reads once, few, many or a size class.

j_call v_call d_call clone_size cdr3_length cdr3_aa cdr3_nt
TRBJ1-6 TRBV6-2/TRBV6-3 NA few 13 CASSYGGRSPLHF TGTGCCAGCAGTTACGGGGGACGTTCACCCCTCCACTTT
TRBJ1-1 TRBV3-1 NA NA 11 CASAGGARAFF TGTGCCAGCGCGGGAGGGGCGCGGGCTTTCTTT
TRBJ1-3 TRBV29-1 NA NA 15 CSVVPVRGLGNTIYF TGCAGCGTTGTCCCCGTGCGAGGTCTCGGAAACACCATATATTTT
TRBJ2-7 TRBV12-3/TRBV12-4 TRBD2 few 18 CASSRKTRSGGNTYEQYF TGTGCCAGCAGTAGGAAAACTCGTAGCGGGGGGAACACCTACGAGCAGTACTTC
TRBJ1-1 TRBV30 NA NA 13 CAWSVSVNTEAFF TGTGCCTGGAGCGTCTCAGTGAACACTGAAGCTTTCTTT
TRBJ2-3 TRBV5-1 NA NA 15 CASSPGHNSADTQYF TGCGCCAGCAGCCCGGGCCACAACAGCGCAGATACGCAGTATTTT
TRBJ2-5 TRBV18 NA NA 16 CASSPWVEAGQETQYF TGTGCCAGCTCACCGTGGGTCGAAGCGGGTCAAGAGACCCAGTACTTC
TRBJ2-5 TRBV5-5 NA few 15 CASSLLWVGQETQYF TGTGCCAGCAGCTTGTTATGGGTGGGTCAAGAGACCCAGTACTTC
TRBJ1-1 TRBV7-2 NA NA 13 CASSQERRSEAFF TGTGCCAGCAGTCAGGAGAGGCGCTCGGAAGCTTTCTTT
TRBJ1-1 TRBV7-2 NA few 15 CASSPGPGRNTEAFF TGTGCCAGCAGCCCCGGCCCAGGGAGGAACACTGAAGCTTTCTTT
TRBJ2-5 TRBV7-2 NA NA 15 CASSSLGASRETQYF TGTGCCAGCAGCTCCCTCGGGGCTTCGAGAGAGACCCAGTACTTC
TRBJ2-3 TRBV5-1 NA many 15 CASSLATRVTDTQYF TGCGCCAGCAGCTTGGCCACTCGGGTCACAGATACGCAGTATTTT
TRBJ2-5 TRBV12-5 NA few 15 CASGSWSSEEETQYF TGTGCTAGTGGTTCGTGGTCCAGCGAGGAAGAGACCCAGTACTTC
TRBJ1-5 TRBV15 NA few 14 CATSRAGGGQPQHF TGTGCCACCAGCAGAGCTGGGGGCGGGCAGCCCCAGCATTTT
TRBJ1-5 TRBV10-3 NA few 15 CAISEFEGASQPQHF TGTGCCATCAGTGAATTCGAAGGGGCGTCCCAGCCCCAGCATTTT
TRBJ2-3 TRBV6-5 TRBD2 few 15 CASTRSGGTTDTQYF TGTGCCAGCACTCGAAGCGGGGGGACGACAGATACGCAGTATTTT
TRBJ2-6 TRBV4-2 TRBD1 NA 16 CASSPDRGQGANVLTF TGTGCCAGCAGCCCCGACAGGGGGCAGGGGGCCAACGTCCTGACTTTC
TRBJ2-3 TRBV11-2 NA NA 13 CASSLSWTDTQYF TGTGCCAGCAGCTTATCGTGGACAGATACGCAGTATTTT
TRBJ2-3 TRBV11-3 TRBD2 NA 15 CASSPTSGATDTQYF TGTGCCAGCAGCCCTACTAGCGGGGCAACAGATACGCAGTATTTT
TRBJ2-1 TRBV5-1 TRBD2 many 15 CASSTGTSGYNEQFF TGCGCCAGCAGCACCGGGACTAGCGGCTACAATGAGCAGTTCTTC
TRBJ2-6 TRBV5-1 NA NA 16 CASSLGQSSGANVLTF TGCGCCAGCAGCTTGGGACAAAGCTCTGGGGCCAACGTCCTGACTTTC
TRBJ2-5 TRBV10-3 NA few 13 CAITPGLQETQYF TGTGCCATCACCCCGGGCCTCCAAGAGACCCAGTACTTC
TRBJ2-3 TRBV11-2 TRBD2 few 15 CASSRRTSGTDTQYF TGTGCCAGCAGCCGACGGACTAGCGGCACAGATACGCAGTATTTT
TRBJ2-3 TRBV7-2 NA NA 13 CASSLALEDTQYF TGTGCCAGCAGCTTAGCGCTTGAAGATACGCAGTATTTT
TRBJ1-1 TRBV3-1 NA NA 15 CASSLNEGHGREAFF TGTGCCAGCAGCCTCAATGAGGGGCACGGCCGTGAAGCTTTCTTT
TRBJ1-2 TRBV12-3/TRBV12-4 NA few 12 CASSWENYGYTF TGTGCCAGCAGTTGGGAAAACTATGGCTACACCTTC
TRBJ2-7 TRBV4-3 TRBD1 many 17 CASSQVTRAGGRGEQYF TGCGCCAGCAGCCAAGTCACTCGGGCAGGGGGTCGAGGCGAGCAGTACTTC
TRBJ2-7 TRBV4-2 TRBD1 few 15 CASSQVGQGAYEQYF TGTGCCAGCAGCCAAGTAGGACAGGGGGCCTACGAGCAGTACTTC
TRBJ1-6 TRBV20-1 NA NA 15 CSAREGIGYNSPLHF TGCAGTGCTAGGGAAGGGATAGGGTATAATTCACCCCTCCACTTT
TRBJ1-1 TRBV27 NA NA 14 CASSTLGGNTEAFF TGTGCCAGCAGTACCCTGGGGGGGAACACTGAAGCTTTCTTT
TRBJ2-2 TRBV6-2/TRBV6-3 NA few 15 CASSYSGSGYGELFF TGTGCCAGCAGTTACTCGGGTAGCGGCTACGGGGAGCTGTTTTTT
TRBJ2-3 TRBV5-1 NA NA 16 CASSPRGAQEADTQYF TGCGCCAGCAGCCCAAGAGGGGCGCAGGAAGCAGATACGCAGTATTTT
TRBJ2-5 TRBV7-6 TRBD1 many 16 CASSFTGTARPETQYF TGTGCCAGCAGCTTCACCGGGACAGCCAGGCCAGAGACCCAGTACTTC
TRBJ2-2 TRBV20-1 TRBD2 NA 12 CSTPSGTGELFF TGCAGTACCCCTAGCGGGACCGGGGAGCTGTTTTTT
TRBJ2-7 TRBV7-2 NA many 14 CASRTGYSSYEQYF TGTGCCAGCCGAACAGGTTATAGCTCCTACGAGCAGTACTTC
TRBJ2-5 TRBV5-1 NA many 13 CASSNQGSETQYF TGCGCCAGCAGCAATCAGGGATCGGAGACCCAGTACTTC
TRBJ2-3 TRBV7-9 TRBD1 few 15 CASSDGTGGFDTQYF TGTGCCAGCAGCGATGGGACAGGGGGCTTCGATACGCAGTATTTT